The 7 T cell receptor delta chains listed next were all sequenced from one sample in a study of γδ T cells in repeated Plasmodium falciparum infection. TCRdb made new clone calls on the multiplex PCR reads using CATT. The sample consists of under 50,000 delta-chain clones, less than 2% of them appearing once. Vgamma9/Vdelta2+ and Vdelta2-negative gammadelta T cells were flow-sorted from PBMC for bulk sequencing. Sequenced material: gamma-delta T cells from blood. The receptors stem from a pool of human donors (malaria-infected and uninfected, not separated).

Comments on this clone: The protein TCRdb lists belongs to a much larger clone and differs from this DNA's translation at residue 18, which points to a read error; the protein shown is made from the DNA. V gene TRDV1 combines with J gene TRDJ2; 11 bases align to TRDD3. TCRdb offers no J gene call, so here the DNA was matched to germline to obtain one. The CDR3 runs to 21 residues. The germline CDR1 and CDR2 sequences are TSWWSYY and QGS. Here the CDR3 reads CALGPYPTFSGGYGLTAKLFF. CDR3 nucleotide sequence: TGTGCTCTTGGACCCTATCCTACGTTTAGTGGGGGATACGGCTTGACAGCAAAACTCTTCTTT.

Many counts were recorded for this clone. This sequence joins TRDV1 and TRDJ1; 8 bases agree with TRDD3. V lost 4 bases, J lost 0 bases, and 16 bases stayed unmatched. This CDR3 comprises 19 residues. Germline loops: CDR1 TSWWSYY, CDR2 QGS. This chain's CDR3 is CALGVTTTGILLYTDKLIF. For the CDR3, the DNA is TGTGCTCTTGGGGTTACTACCACGGGGATACTTCTGTACACCGATAAACTCATCTTT.

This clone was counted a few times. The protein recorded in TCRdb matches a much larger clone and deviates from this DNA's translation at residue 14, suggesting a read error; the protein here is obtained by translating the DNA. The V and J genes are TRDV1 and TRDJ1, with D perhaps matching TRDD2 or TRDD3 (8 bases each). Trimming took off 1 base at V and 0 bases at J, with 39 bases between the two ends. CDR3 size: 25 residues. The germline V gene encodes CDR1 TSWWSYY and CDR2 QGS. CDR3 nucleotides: TGTGCTCTTGGGGAACCGACCTTCCTAATCTCTTTTAATGGTGGGGGATTCCGGTACACCGATAAACTCATCTTT. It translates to CALGEPTFLISFNGGGFRYTDKLIF.

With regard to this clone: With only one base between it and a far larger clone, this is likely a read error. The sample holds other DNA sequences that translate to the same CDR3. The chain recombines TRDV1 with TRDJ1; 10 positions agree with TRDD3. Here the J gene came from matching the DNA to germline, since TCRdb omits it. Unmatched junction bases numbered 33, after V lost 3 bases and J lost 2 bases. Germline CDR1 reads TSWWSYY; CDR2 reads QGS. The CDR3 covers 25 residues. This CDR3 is CALGDSPTTEPQPRTGGLPTDKLIF. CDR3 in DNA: TGTGCTCTTGGGGACTCTCCTACAACGGAACCCCAACCCCGTACTGGGGGATTACCGACCGATAAACTCATCTTT.

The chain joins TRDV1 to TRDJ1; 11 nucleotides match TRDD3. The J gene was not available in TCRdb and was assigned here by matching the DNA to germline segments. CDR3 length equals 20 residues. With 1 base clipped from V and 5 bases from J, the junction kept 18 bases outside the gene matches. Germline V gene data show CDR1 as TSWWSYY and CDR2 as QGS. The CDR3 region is CALGEPILYWGIKREDKLIF. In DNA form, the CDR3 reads TGTGCTCTTGGGGAACCTATCTTGTACTGGGGGATAAAGAGGGAGGATAAACTCATCTTT.

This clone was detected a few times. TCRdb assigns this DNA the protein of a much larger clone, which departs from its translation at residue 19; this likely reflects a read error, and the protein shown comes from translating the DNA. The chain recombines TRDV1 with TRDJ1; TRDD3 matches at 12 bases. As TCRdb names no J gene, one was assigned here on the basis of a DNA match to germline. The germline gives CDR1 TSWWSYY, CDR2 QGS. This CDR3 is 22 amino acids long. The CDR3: CALGKIPKDKILGDTRTDRLIF. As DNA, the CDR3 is TGTGCTCTTGGGAAGATCCCCAAGGACAAAATTCTGGGGGATACGCGCACCGATAGACTCATCTTT.

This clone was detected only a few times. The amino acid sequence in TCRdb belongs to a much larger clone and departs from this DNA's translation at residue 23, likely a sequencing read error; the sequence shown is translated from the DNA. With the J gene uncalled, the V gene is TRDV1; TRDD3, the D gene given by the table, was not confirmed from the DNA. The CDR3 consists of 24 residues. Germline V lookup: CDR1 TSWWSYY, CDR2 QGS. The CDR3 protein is CALGELGINFRNSWGSTYTDKLTF. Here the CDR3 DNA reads TGTGCTCTTGGGGAACTAGGTATAAATTTCCGGAACTCCTGGGGGAGTACGTACACCGATAAACTCACCTTT.